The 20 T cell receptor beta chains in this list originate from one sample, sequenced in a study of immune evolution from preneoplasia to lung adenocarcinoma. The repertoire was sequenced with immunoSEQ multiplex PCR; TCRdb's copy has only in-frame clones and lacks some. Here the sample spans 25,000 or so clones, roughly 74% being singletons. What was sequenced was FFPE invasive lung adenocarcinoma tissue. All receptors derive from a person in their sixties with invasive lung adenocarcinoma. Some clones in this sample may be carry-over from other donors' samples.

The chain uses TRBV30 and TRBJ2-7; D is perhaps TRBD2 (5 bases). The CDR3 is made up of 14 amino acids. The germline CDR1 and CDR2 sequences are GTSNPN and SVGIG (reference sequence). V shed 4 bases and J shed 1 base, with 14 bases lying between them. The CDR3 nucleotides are TGTGCCTGGACCCTCATGGAGCGGTCCTACGAGCAGTACTTC. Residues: CAWTLMERSYEQYF.

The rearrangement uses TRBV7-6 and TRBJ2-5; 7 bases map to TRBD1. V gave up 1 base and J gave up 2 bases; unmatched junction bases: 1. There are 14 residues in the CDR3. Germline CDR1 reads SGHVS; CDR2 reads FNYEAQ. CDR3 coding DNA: TGTGCCAGCAGCTTAGAGGGACAGCAAGAGACCCAGTACTTC. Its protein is CASSLEGQQETQYF.

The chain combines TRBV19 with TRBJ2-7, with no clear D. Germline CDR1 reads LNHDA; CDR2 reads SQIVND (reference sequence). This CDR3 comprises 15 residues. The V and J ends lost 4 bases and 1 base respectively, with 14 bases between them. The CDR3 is CASSTRATQSYEQYF. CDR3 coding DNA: TGTGCCAGTAGTACCCGCGCAACACAATCCTACGAGCAGTACTTC.

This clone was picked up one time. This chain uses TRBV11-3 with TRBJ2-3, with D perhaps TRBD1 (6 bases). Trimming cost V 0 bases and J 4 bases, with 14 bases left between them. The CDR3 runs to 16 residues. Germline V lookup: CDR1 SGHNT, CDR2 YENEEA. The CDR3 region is CASSLESQGVADTQYF. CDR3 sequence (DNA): TGTGCCAGCAGCTTAGAGTCACAGGGAGTTGCAGATACGCAGTATTTT.

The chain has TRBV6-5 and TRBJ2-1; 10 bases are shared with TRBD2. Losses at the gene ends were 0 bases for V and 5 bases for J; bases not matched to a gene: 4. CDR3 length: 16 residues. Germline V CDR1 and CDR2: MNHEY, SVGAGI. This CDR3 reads CASSYSTLAGHNEQFF. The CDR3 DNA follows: TGTGCCAGCAGTTACTCGACACTAGCGGGGCACAATGAGCAGTTCTTC.

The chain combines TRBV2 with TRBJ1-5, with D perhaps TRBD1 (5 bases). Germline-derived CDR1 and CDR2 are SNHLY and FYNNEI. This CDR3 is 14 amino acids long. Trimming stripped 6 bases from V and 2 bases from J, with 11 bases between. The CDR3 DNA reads TGTGCCAGCAGCGGACATACGGGCAATCAGCCCCAGCATTTT. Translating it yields CASSGHTGNQPQHF.

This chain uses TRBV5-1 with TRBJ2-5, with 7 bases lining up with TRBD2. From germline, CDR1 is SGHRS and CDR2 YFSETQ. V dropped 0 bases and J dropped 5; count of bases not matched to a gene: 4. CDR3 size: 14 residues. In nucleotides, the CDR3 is TGCGCCAGCAGCTTGGAGCGGGGTATGGAGACCCAGTACTTC. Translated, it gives CASSLERGMETQYF.

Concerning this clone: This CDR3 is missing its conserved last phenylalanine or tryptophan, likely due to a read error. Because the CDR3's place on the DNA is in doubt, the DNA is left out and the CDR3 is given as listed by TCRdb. CDR3: CASSYSAET. The chain joins TRBV6-5 to TRBJ1-2. Looked up from germline, CDR1 is MNHEY and CDR2 is SVGAGI. The CDR3 contains 9 residues when both ends are counted.

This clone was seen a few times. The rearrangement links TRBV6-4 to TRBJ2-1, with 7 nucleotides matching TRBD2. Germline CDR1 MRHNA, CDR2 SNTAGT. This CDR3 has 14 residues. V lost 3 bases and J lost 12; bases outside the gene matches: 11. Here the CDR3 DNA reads TGTGCCAGCAGTGAAAGCGGGGAGACAATGAGGCAGTTCTTC. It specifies CASSESGETMRQFF.

CDR3 sequence reads: CASTPPSYEQYF. Written as DNA, the CDR3 is TGTGCCAGCACCCCACCGTCCTACGAGCAGTACTTC. The J gene is TRBJ2-7, the V gene TRBV7-2, with D unresolved. Trimming removed 7 bases at V and 1 base at J, with 8 bases between. The length of the CDR3 is 12 residues. The germline CDR1 and CDR2 sequences are SGHTA and FQGNSA.

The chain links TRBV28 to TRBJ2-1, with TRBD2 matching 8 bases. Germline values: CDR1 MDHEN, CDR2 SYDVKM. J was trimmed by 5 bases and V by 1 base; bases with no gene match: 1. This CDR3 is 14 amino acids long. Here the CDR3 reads CASSLSGGNNEQFF. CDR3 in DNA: TGTGCCAGCAGTTTATCGGGGGGGAACAATGAGCAGTTCTTC. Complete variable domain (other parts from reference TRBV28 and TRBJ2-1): DVKVTQSSRYLVKRTGEKVFLECVQDMDHENMFWYRQDPGLGLRLIYFSYDVKMKEKGDIPEGYSVSREKKERFSLILESASTNQTSMYLCASSLSGGNNEQFFGPGTRLTVL.

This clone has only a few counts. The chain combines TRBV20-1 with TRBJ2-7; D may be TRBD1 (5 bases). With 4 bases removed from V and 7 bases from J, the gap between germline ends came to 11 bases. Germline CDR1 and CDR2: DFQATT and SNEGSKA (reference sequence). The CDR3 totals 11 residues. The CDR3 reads CSANRFGEQYF. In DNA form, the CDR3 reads TGCAGTGCTAACAGGTTCGGGGAGCAGTACTTC.

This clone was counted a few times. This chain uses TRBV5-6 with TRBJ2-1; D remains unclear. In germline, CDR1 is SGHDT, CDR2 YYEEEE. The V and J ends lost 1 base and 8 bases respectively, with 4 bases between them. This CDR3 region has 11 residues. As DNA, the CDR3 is TGTGCCAGCAGCTTGAGGTATGAGCAGTTCTTC. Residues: CASSLRYEQFF. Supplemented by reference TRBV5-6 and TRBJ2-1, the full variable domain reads DAGVTQSPTHLIKTRGQQVTLRCSPKSGHDTVSWYQQALGQGPQFIFQYYEEEERQRGNFPDRFSGHQFPNYSSELNVNALLLGDSALYLCASSLRYEQFFGPGTRLTVL.

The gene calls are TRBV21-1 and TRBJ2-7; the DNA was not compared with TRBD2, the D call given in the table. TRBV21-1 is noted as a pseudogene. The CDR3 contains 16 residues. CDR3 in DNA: TGTGCCAGCACCCGAGATGAGGGAGAGGCTACCCACGAGCAGTACTTC. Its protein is CASTRDEGEATHEQYF.

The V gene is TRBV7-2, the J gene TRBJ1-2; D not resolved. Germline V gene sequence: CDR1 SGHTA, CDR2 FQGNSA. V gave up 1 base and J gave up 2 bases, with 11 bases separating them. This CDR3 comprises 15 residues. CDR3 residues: CASSLDANRNYGYTF. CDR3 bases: TGTGCCAGCAGCTTAGATGCCAACAGAAACTATGGCTACACCTTC.

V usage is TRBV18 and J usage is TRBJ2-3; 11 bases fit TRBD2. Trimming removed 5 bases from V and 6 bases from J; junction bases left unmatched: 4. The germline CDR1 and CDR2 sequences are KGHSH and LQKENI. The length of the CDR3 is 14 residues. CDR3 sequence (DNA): TGTGCCAGCTCAGCCACTAGCGGGAGTGATACGCAGTATTTT. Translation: CASSATSGSDTQYF.

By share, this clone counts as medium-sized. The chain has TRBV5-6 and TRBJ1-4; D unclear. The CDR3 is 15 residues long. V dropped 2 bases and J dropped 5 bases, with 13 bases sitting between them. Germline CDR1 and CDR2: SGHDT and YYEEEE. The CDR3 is CASSFFQDRNEKLFF. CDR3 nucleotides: TGTGCCAGCAGCTTTTTTCAGGACCGAAATGAAAAACTGTTTTTT. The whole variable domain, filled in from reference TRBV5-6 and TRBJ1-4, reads DAGVTQSPTHLIKTRGQQVTLRCSPKSGHDTVSWYQQALGQGPQFIFQYYEEEERQRGNFPDRFSGHQFPNYSSELNVNALLLGDSALYLCASSFFQDRNEKLFFGSGTQLSVL.

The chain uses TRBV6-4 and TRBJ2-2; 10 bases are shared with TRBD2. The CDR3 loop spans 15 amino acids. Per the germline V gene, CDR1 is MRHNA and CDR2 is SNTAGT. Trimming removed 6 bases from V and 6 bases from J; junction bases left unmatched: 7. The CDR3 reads CASRQAGTSAGELFF. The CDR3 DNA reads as TGTGCCAGCAGACAGGCCGGGACTAGCGCCGGGGAGCTGTTTTTT.

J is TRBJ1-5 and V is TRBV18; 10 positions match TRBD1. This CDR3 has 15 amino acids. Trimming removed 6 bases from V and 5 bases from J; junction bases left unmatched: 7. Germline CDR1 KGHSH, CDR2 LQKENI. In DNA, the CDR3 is TGTGCCAGCTCCATGACAGGGGGCGCCGATCAGCCCCAGCATTTT. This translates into CASSMTGGADQPQHF.

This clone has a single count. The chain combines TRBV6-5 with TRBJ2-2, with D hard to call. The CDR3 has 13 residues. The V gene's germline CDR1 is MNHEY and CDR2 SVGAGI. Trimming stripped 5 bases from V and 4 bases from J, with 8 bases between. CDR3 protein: CASSKGVTGELFF. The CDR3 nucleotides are TGTGCCAGCAGTAAGGGTGTCACCGGGGAGCTGTTTTTT.